These T cell receptor beta chains were read from a single sample in a study of blood T cell repertoires in COVID-19. Assay used: immunoSEQ multiplex PCR; TCRdb lists only in-frame clones, some missing. This sample yields 250,000 to 400,000 clones, of which approximately 88% are seen a single time; 1.5% to 2% belongs to the top ten. Sequencing input: peripheral blood. The origin of the receptors is a woman in her thirties with COVID-19, enrolled during active disease. Both conserved end residues are part of each CDR3. The D gene is left open where the match is weak. Part of the rows lack a size; the others show once, few, many or a class for expanded clones.

TGTGCCAGCTCAACCAATCGGTGGACCGGGGAGCTGTTTTTT | CASSTNRWTGELFF | NA | TRBV18 | NA | TRBJ2-2
TGTGCCAGCAGTCAGGCGGGGATGCGTTTCTTC | CASSQAGMRFF | NA | TRBV6-2/TRBV6-3 | NA | TRBJ2-1
TGTGCCAGCAGTGCGACAGATTACAATGAGCAGTTCTTC | CASSATDYNEQFF | NA | TRBV2 | NA | TRBJ2-1
TGTGCCAGCAGCCCAGGGGACACTGAAGCTTTCTTT | CASSPGDTEAFF | NA | TRBV9 | NA | TRBJ1-1
TGTGCCAGCACGTGGGCACAGCAAGAGACCCAGTACTTC | CASTWAQQETQYF | NA | TRBV6-5 | NA | TRBJ2-5
TGTGCCAGCTCCAAGGAGGCCAGGGGTGGCGAGCAGTACTTC | CASSKEARGGEQYF | NA | TRBV25-1 | NA | TRBJ2-7
TGTGCCAGCAACACAGGGAATTCACCCCTCCACTTT | CASNTGNSPLHF | NA | TRBV2 | NA | TRBJ1-6
TGTGCCAGCAGTTATCCCGGGACAGGGAAAGAGACCCAGTACTTC | CASSYPGTGKETQYF | TRBD1 | TRBV6-6 | NA | TRBJ2-5
TGTGCCAGCTCACCCCCCGTTCGGGGGGGGGTCTATGAGCAGTTCTTC | CASSPPVRGGVYEQFF | TRBD2 | TRBV18 | NA | TRBJ2-1
TGCAGCGTTGAAGATAGGGGGGAGGGCACTACGAACACCGGGGAGCTGTTTTTT | CSVEDRGEGTTNTGELFF | NA | TRBV29-1 | once | TRBJ2-2
TGTGCCAGCAGTTTACAGCGGGCGGGTACTGAAGCTTTCTTT | CASSLQRAGTEAFF | NA | TRBV28 | NA | TRBJ1-1
TGTGCCAGCAGCTCTACAGGGTTCACTGAAGCTTTCTTT | CASSSTGFTEAFF | NA | TRBV7-8 | few | TRBJ1-1
TGTGCCAGCAGCTACTCGACAGGGACTGGAAACACCATATATTTT | CASSYSTGTGNTIYF | TRBD1 | TRBV7-2 | NA | TRBJ1-3
TGTGCCAGCAGTTTTCGGGGGGGGCCCGATGGCTACACCTTC | CASSFRGGPDGYTF | NA | TRBV28 | once | TRBJ1-2
TGTGCCATACGACAGGGGCCTGAAGCTTTCTTT | CAIRQGPEAFF | TRBD1 | TRBV19 | NA | TRBJ1-1
TGTGCCAGCTCATCGGGGGGACAAGAGACCCAGTACTTC | CASSSGGQETQYF | TRBD2 | TRBV18 | NA | TRBJ2-5
TGCGCCAGCAGCCAACTTCCGACAGGGGTTAATTCACCCCTCCACTTT | CASSQLPTGVNSPLHF | TRBD1 | TRBV3-1/TRBV3-2 | NA | TRBJ1-6
TGTGCCAGCAGCTATGGGGCTTATGGCTACACCTTC | CASSYGAYGYTF | NA | TRBV7-9 | NA | TRBJ1-2
TGTGCCAGCAGCAAACTAGGGACAGGGACTTTGGCCGGGGAGCTGTTTTTT | CASSKLGTGTLAGELFF | TRBD1 | TRBV11-2 | once | TRBJ2-2
TGTGCCAGCAGCCAAGATCTTTTTAGAACCGGGGAGCTGTTTTTT | CASSQDLFRTGELFF | NA | TRBV4-2 | once | TRBJ2-2
TGTGCCAGCAGCGTAGCCGATACAGGGTTTACCGGGGAGCTGTTTTTT | CASSVADTGFTGELFF | NA | TRBV9 | NA | TRBJ2-2
TGTGCCAGCTCACGAGATGCGAAAGGACAGGGGAACTATGGCTACACCTTC | CASSRDAKGQGNYGYTF | TRBD1 | TRBV18 | NA | TRBJ1-2
TGTGCCAGCAGCACCGGACAATCCACCCAAGAGACCCAGTACTTC | CASSTGQSTQETQYF | NA | TRBV7-9 | NA | TRBJ2-5
TGTGCCAGCAGCGCGGTCTGGGGGGGGCTGGCCACTGAAGCTTTCTTT | CASSAVWGGLATEAFF | NA | TRBV7-2 | NA | TRBJ1-1
TGTGCCAGCAGTCCCGGGGAATCTAATGAAAAACTGTTTTTT | CASSPGESNEKLFF | NA | TRBV27 | NA | TRBJ1-4
TGTGCCAGCAGCTTAGACCAGACCCGGGAACTTAATGAAAAACTGTTTTTT | CASSLDQTRELNEKLFF | NA | TRBV7-2 | once | TRBJ1-4
TGCGCCAGCAGCCAAGAGTTCCCGGATGAAAAACTGTTTTTT | CASSQEFPDEKLFF | NA | TRBV4-1 | NA | TRBJ1-4
TGTGCCAGCAGTACGAGACAGGGGACTTCCCACAATGAGCAGTTCTTC | CASSTRQGTSHNEQFF | TRBD1 | TRBV28 | NA | TRBJ2-1
TGTGCCAGCATGACAGAACGTAACACAGATACGCAGTATTTT | CASMTERNTDTQYF | NA | TRBV2 | NA | TRBJ2-3
TGTGCCAGCAGCTTCGGTGAGGGCACTGAAGCTTTCTTT | CASSFGEGTEAFF | NA | TRBV5-8 | NA | TRBJ1-1
TGTGCCAGTAGTATGAGGGACAGTGGCAATCAGCCCCAGCATTTT | CASSMRDSGNQPQHF | TRBD1 | TRBV19 | NA | TRBJ1-5
TGTGCCAGTAGCCTGAGGGGACTTCAGGCTAGGAGCAATCAGCCCCAGCATTTT | CASSLRGLQARSNQPQHF | NA | TRBV19 | NA | TRBJ1-5
TGTGCCAGCAGCTTTATGTCTGAAGAGACCCAGTACTTC | CASSFMSEETQYF | NA | TRBV7-2 | NA | TRBJ2-5
TGCGCCAGCAGCTTCGCCGGACAGGCAGGCTACACCTTC | CASSFAGQAGYTF | TRBD1 | TRBV4-1 | NA | TRBJ1-2
TGTGCTAGCAGCAGACAGGGGGCTCGAACCGGGGAGCTGTTTTTT | CASSRQGARTGELFF | TRBD1 | TRBV7-7 | NA | TRBJ2-2
TGTGCCAGCAGTCAGGACAGGCCGAACACTGAAGCTTTCTTT | CASSQDRPNTEAFF | TRBD1 | TRBV2 | NA | TRBJ1-1
TGTGCCAGCAGCCAAGAGGGTGGCACCGGGGAGCTGTTTTTT | CASSQEGGTGELFF | NA | TRBV6-4 | NA | TRBJ2-2
TGTGCCAGCTTCAACTCTGGGGCCAACGTCCTGACTTTC | CASFNSGANVLTF | NA | TRBV6-5 | NA | TRBJ2-6
TGTGCCAGCAGCGAGGGACAGGGCGAAGAAAAACTGTTTTTT | CASSEGQGEEKLFF | TRBD1 | TRBV2 | NA | TRBJ1-4
TGCGCCAGCAGCCAAGACGAGGACAGGACACTCTATGGCTACACCTTC | CASSQDEDRTLYGYTF | TRBD1 | TRBV4-3 | NA | TRBJ1-2
TGTGCCAGCTCACCCAGCCCAGGGACCGGGACAAACTACGAGCAGTACTTC | CASSPSPGTGTNYEQYF | NA | TRBV18 | NA | TRBJ2-7
TGTGCCAGCAGTTACTCGGGGCTAGCGGGGACAGAGACCCAGTACTTC | CASSYSGLAGTETQYF | TRBD2 | TRBV6-2/TRBV6-3 | NA | TRBJ2-5
TGTGCCAGCAACCAGGGGTTCGGCCACGAGCAGTACTTC | CASNQGFGHEQYF | NA | TRBV7-9 | NA | TRBJ2-7
TGTGCCAGCTACAGGGGCCCCAATCAGCCCCAGCATTTT | CASYRGPNQPQHF | TRBD1 | TRBV27 | once | TRBJ1-5
TGTGCCATACGGACAGGGGGGAACACTGAAGCTTTCTTT | CAIRTGGNTEAFF | TRBD1 | TRBV10-3 | many | TRBJ1-1
TGTGCCAGCACCGGGACTAGTGCAACAGATACGCAGTATTTT | CASTGTSATDTQYF | TRBD2 | TRBV2 | NA | TRBJ2-3
TGTGCCAGCACCCACGTACGGGGAGAGACCCAGTACTTC | CASTHVRGETQYF | NA | TRBV3-1/TRBV3-2 | NA | TRBJ2-5
TGTGCCAGCAGCTTAGGCCTAACCGAAACCGGGGAGCTGTTTTTT | CASSLGLTETGELFF | NA | TRBV13 | NA | TRBJ2-2
TGTGCCAGCAGTTCCGGGACTAGCGGGGGGCTGGGCGAGCAGTACTTC | CASSSGTSGGLGEQYF | TRBD2 | TRBV6-5 | NA | TRBJ2-7
TGTGCCTGGGCCCCCGGGACAGCCTACGAGCAGTACTTC | CAWAPGTAYEQYF | TRBD1 | TRBV30 | NA | TRBJ2-7
TGCAGCGGGGCCGGGGTATATGGCTACACCTTC | CSGAGVYGYTF | NA | TRBV29-1 | NA | TRBJ1-2
TGTGCCAGCAGCACCGACTACCAACCCTACAATGAGCAGTTCTTC | CASSTDYQPYNEQFF | NA | TRBV7-2 | NA | TRBJ2-1
TGTGCCAGTAGTATAAGCTGGTCCCCGTCGTATGGCTACACCTTC | CASSISWSPSYGYTF | NA | TRBV19 | NA | TRBJ1-2
TGTGCCAGCAGCCAAGATCGGACAGGCCCTAGGAAGTACTTC | CASSQDRTGPRKYF | TRBD1 | TRBV3-1/TRBV3-2 | NA | TRBJ2-7
TGCGCCAGCAGCTGGACAGGGGGCGCCCGGGACTATGGCTACACCTTC | CASSWTGGARDYGYTF | TRBD1 | TRBV4-1 | NA | TRBJ1-2
TGTGCCAGCAGTTCCTCAACGGGGGGCAATCAGCCCCAGCATTTT | CASSSSTGGNQPQHF | NA | TRBV2 | NA | TRBJ1-5
TGTGCCAGCAGTTCGCCTATGAACACTGAAGCTTTCTTT | CASSSPMNTEAFF | NA | TRBV27 | NA | TRBJ1-1
TGTGCCAGCAGCTCGGACAGGGTCTACTACGAGCAGTACTTC | CASSSDRVYYEQYF | TRBD1 | TRBV5-8 | NA | TRBJ2-7
TGTGCCAGCAGCTGGGGGACTAGCGGACAAGAGACCCAGTACTTC | CASSWGTSGQETQYF | TRBD2 | TRBV5-8 | NA | TRBJ2-5
TGTGCCAGCAACTCCAAAGCGGGGGGCAGCTATGGCTACACCTTC | CASNSKAGGSYGYTF | NA | TRBV27 | once | TRBJ1-2